What follows is one T cell receptor beta chain and its context. Its antigen is not known. The protocol was immunoSEQ multiplex PCR, while the TCRdb copy is restricted to in-frame clones and leaves out a portion. The sample holds approximately 65,000 clones, 80% to 90% seen once. This sample is drawn from a study of OX40 agonist ivuxolimab in advanced cancers. Study-wide context: Patients achieving partial responses numbered three: one hepatocellular carcinoma case and two cutaneous melanoma cases.

Sampled blood was obtained at baseline, cycle 4 day 1, and cycle 7 day 1. Points from the study as a whole: On average, CD8+ T cells had more expanded clones than CD4+. CD4+ and CD8+ blood T cells expanded clonally by week 6 at 0.1 to 3.0 mg/kg.

Germline V CDR1 and CDR2: MNHEY, SMNVEV (reference sequence). With 2 bases removed from V and 0 bases from J, the gap between germline ends came to 11 bases. The CDR3 has 16 amino acids. Specimen: CD4+ or CD8+ T cells sorted from blood, collected in a trial of the OX40 agonist ivuxolimab. The chain employs TRBV27 and TRBJ2-4, with a weak D call TRBD2 (6 bases). The TCR comes from an adult with an advanced solid tumor such as melanoma, head and neck, liver or kidney cancer. In nucleotides, the CDR3 is TGTGCCAGCAGTTTAACCGGGACTGTAGCCAAAAACATTCAGTACTTC. This translates into CASSLTGTVAKNIQYF.